The 27 T cell receptor beta chains reported below all come from one sample, sequenced in a study of blood T cell repertoires in COVID-19 (dated by TCRdb to 2018 to 2021). Receptor libraries were prepared by the immunoSEQ multiplex PCR assay. The table comes from immuneACCESS by way of TCRdb, which keeps in-frame sequences with V and J called. Part of the clones is missing from these tables; in studies checked, under half for an unresolved V gene and the rest for unknown reasons. The sample contains 250,000 to 350,000 clones, about 90% of them found a single time. Jointly, the top ten make up about 2.2% of the sample. Sequences were obtained from peripheral blood. The receptor source for this set is a woman aged 45-65 years who had recovered from COVID-19.

V gene TRBV6-2 or TRBV6-3 combines with J gene TRBJ2-6; D possibly corresponds to TRBD1 (7 bases). The germline V and J ends were trimmed by 5 bases and 1 base, with 18 bases remaining between them. Germline values: CDR1 MNHEY, CDR2 SVGEGT. This CDR3 region has 18 residues. CDR3 loop: CASSTVQGGISGANVLTF. For the CDR3, the DNA is TGTGCCAGCAGTACGGTTCAGGGGGGTATATCTGGGGCCAACGTCCTGACTTTC.

The J gene is TRBJ2-7, the V gene TRBV6-5; a possible D gene is TRBD1 (6 bases). CDR3 length: 16 residues. Germline-derived CDR1 and CDR2 are MNHEY and SVGAGI. Trimming pared 4 bases from V and 1 base from J, leaving 17 bases between. The CDR3 DNA is TGTGCCAGCAGTTCCTTAGGGACACAAATATCCTACGAGCAGTACTTC. Translating gives CASSSLGTQISYEQYF.

The chain uses TRBV7-2 and TRBJ2-3; tentatively, D is TRBD2 (6 bases). Germline V gene sequence: CDR1 SGHTA, CDR2 FQGNSA. With 4 bases removed from V and 2 bases from J, the gap between germline ends came to 16 bases. This CDR3 spans 16 amino acids. CDR3 sequence reads: CASSYHGAGNTDTQYF. For the CDR3, the DNA is TGTGCCAGCAGCTACCACGGGGCGGGAAACACAGATACGCAGTATTTT.

The rearrangement uses TRBV6-2 or TRBV6-3 and TRBJ1-5; D is unresolved. The V gene's germline CDR1 is MNHEY and CDR2 SVGEGT. The germline V and J ends were trimmed by 3 bases and 5 bases, with 17 bases remaining between them. There are 16 residues in the CDR3. The CDR3 is CASSYGWNTGDQPQHF. The CDR3, as DNA: TGTGCCAGCAGTTATGGGTGGAACACGGGAGATCAGCCCCAGCATTTT.

This clone has only a few counts. The chain combines TRBV10-1 with TRBJ2-2; 8 bases line up with TRBD2. The CDR3 consists of 19 residues. Germline CDR1 WNHNN, CDR2 SYGVQD (reference sequence). V shed 8 bases and J 0 bases; nucleotides not matched to a gene: 17. CDR3 nucleotide sequence: TGCGCCAGCTATGGGCCGCTTGCGGGGGGCTTATCGAACACCGGGGAGCTGTTTTTT. It codes for CASYGPLAGGLSNTGELFF.

V gene TRBV28 combines with J gene TRBJ1-4, with a weak D call TRBD1 (5 bases). The length of the CDR3 is 14 residues. The germline gives CDR1 MDHEN, CDR2 SYDVKM. V was clipped by 5 bases and J by 7 bases, with 14 bases between them. DNA for the CDR3: TGTGCCAGCAGTCCCGGGGGACGGAGTGAAAAACTGTTTTTT. Translating gives CASSPGGRSEKLFF.

The chain combines TRBV6-5 with TRBJ1-6; 7 positions match TRBD1. V lost 5 bases to trimming and J lost 7 bases; unmatched junction nucleotides: 8. Germline assignment: CDR1 MNHEY and CDR2 SVGAGI. CDR3 length: 15 amino acids. As DNA, the CDR3 is TGTGCCAGCAGTCCCTCCCGGGACAGCAATTCACCCCTCCACTTT. This sequence encodes CASSPSRDSNSPLHF.

The chain uses TRBV7-9 and TRBJ1-2; a possible D gene is TRBD1 (5 bases). V gave up 3 bases and J gave up 6 bases, with 14 bases separating them. The CDR3 totals 14 residues. Germline V gives CDR1 SEHNR, CDR2 FQNEAQ (reference sequence). In DNA form, the CDR3 reads TGTGCCAGCAGCTTCCACGACAGACCTCATGGCTACACCTTC. It specifies CASSFHDRPHGYTF.

This rearrangement joins TRBV28 to TRBJ2-7, with TRBD1 matching 8 bases. This CDR3 comprises 16 residues. After removal of 2 bases from V and 2 bases from J, the junction contained 8 bases not matched to a gene. Germline V gives CDR1 MDHEN, CDR2 SYDVKM. This CDR3 is CASSLSGQGATYEQYF. The CDR3 nucleotides read TGTGCCAGCAGTTTAAGCGGGCAGGGGGCTACCTACGAGCAGTACTTC.

J is TRBJ1-1 and V is TRBV7-6, with a possible D match to TRBD1 (6 bases). This CDR3 is built from 15 residues. Germline CDR1 reads SGHVS; CDR2 reads FNYEAQ. V lost 1 base to trimming and J lost 5 bases, with 14 bases between them. CDR3 coding DNA: TGTGCCAGCAGCTTAGGGGCAGGGGTGGGAACTGAAGCTTTCTTT. This sequence encodes CASSLGAGVGTEAFF.

This chain joins TRBV19 and TRBJ2-3; TRBD1 aligns across 7 bases. The germline CDR1 and CDR2 sequences are LNHDA and SQIVND (reference sequence). The CDR3 contains 14 residues. The V and J ends lost 6 bases and 7 bases, in that order; junction bases with no gene match: 10. DNA for the CDR3: TGTGCCAGTAGAAAAAGCGACAGGGTAAATACGCAGTATTTT. It encodes CASRKSDRVNTQYF.

CDR3 loop: CASSSRLAGGSSYNEQFF. As DNA, the CDR3 is TGTGCCAGCAGCTCCAGACTAGCGGGGGGCAGTTCCTACAATGAGCAGTTCTTC. J is TRBJ2-1 and V is TRBV11-2; TRBD2 agrees at 13 bases. The CDR3 sequence is 18 residues long. From germline, CDR1 is SGHAT and CDR2 FQNNGV. After removal of 4 bases from V and 1 base from J, the junction contained 7 bases not matched to a gene.

DNA of the CDR3: TGCGCCAGCAGCCAAGTGTTCACAGGCGCTGGGGCCAACGTCCTGACTTTC. Residues: CASSQVFTGAGANVLTF. This chain links TRBV4-1 with TRBJ2-6; D is possibly TRBD1 (5 bases). The CDR3 sequence is 17 residues long. The germline CDR1 and CDR2 sequences are MGHRA and YSYEKL. V gave up 1 base and J gave up 2 bases, with 12 bases separating them.

This chain connects TRBV9 to TRBJ1-3, with D perhaps TRBD1 (6 bases). The CDR3 totals 17 residues. Germline values: CDR1 SGDLS, CDR2 YYNGEE. Trimming left V 1 base short and J 0 bases short, with 14 bases between. CDR3 residues: CASSVFDSGASGNTIYF. In DNA, the CDR3 is TGTGCCAGCAGCGTATTCGATTCAGGGGCCTCTGGAAACACCATATATTTT.

The rearrangement uses TRBV11-2 and TRBJ2-1; D might be TRBD1 (5 bases). Germline V CDR1 and CDR2: SGHAT, FQNNGV. The CDR3 consists of 15 residues. V was cut by 4 bases and J by 7 bases, with 17 bases left in between. CDR3 coding DNA: TGTGCCAGCAGCTCAGGGTTTTTGGTGTTGAATGAGCAGTTCTTC. It yields the protein CASSSGFLVLNEQFF.

V is TRBV7-9 and J is TRBJ2-7, with 7 bases fitting TRBD1. The CDR3 has 15 amino acids. Germline trimming cut 1 base from V and 2 bases from J; bases unmatched to any gene: 5. Germline assignment: CDR1 SEHNR and CDR2 FQNEAQ (reference sequence). This chain's CDR3 is CASSLGQGPTYEQYF. In nucleotides, the CDR3 is TGTGCCAGCAGCTTAGGACAGGGACCTACCTACGAGCAGTACTTC.

The chain has TRBV12-3 or TRBV12-4 and TRBJ1-1; a possible D gene is TRBD1 (5 bases). V was trimmed by 2 bases and J by 4 bases, leaving 8 bases between them. This CDR3 contains 13 residues. Here the CDR3 reads CASSLMGPTEAFF. The CDR3 DNA sequence: TGTGCCAGCAGTTTAATGGGGCCCACTGAAGCTTTCTTT.

The chain recombines TRBV28 with TRBJ2-7; 10 nucleotides align to TRBD2. The CDR3 has 15 amino acids. Germline V gives CDR1 MDHEN, CDR2 SYDVKM. J gave up 4 bases and V 1 base, and 4 bases lay outside the gene matches. As DNA, the CDR3 is TGTGCCAGCAGTTTATCGACTAGCGGGCGATACGAGCAGTACTTC. Its protein is CASSLSTSGRYEQYF.

This chain links TRBV6-2 or TRBV6-3 with TRBJ2-3; 8 bases agree with TRBD1. V was clipped by 5 bases and J by 2 bases; unmatched bases: 6. CDR1 MNHEY and CDR2 SVGEGT come from the germline V gene. This CDR3 spans 15 amino acids. The CDR3 DNA is TGTGCCAGCAGTGCGACAGGGGCGTACACAGATACGCAGTATTTT. It codes for CASSATGAYTDTQYF.

This clone has a single count. This rearrangement joins TRBV12-3 or TRBV12-4 to TRBJ1-2; a possible D gene is TRBD1 (6 bases). This CDR3 comprises 13 residues. Trimming removed 6 bases from V and 4 bases from J, with 12 bases in between. Here the CDR3 reads CASSLGQSYGYTF. CDR3 DNA sequence: TGTGCCAGCAGCCTCGGACAGTCCTATGGCTACACCTTC.

The chain couples TRBV6-5 to TRBJ1-2, with TRBD1 as a possible D gene (5 bases). V lost 8 bases, J lost 2 bases, and 18 bases lay in between. Per germline, CDR1 MNHEY and CDR2 SVGAGI. This CDR3 contains 15 residues. The CDR3: CASCQLGEGNYGYTF. The CDR3 DNA reads TGTGCCAGCTGCCAATTGGGGGAGGGAAACTATGGCTACACCTTC.

This clone was counted once. This chain uses TRBV30 with TRBJ2-3; TRBD2 agrees at 11 bases. The CDR3 runs to 14 residues. The trim removed 2 bases at V and 7 bases at J, leaving 5 bases unmatched. From germline, CDR1 is GTSNPN and CDR2 SVGIG (reference sequence). This CDR3 is CAWSIAGGRNTQYF. The CDR3 DNA reads as TGTGCCTGGAGTATAGCGGGGGGGCGGAATACGCAGTATTTT.

This chain connects TRBV5-1 to TRBJ2-5, with 10 bases fitting TRBD1. There are 14 residues in the CDR3. The germline V gene encodes CDR1 SGHRS and CDR2 YFSETQ. The ends lost 4 bases at V and 5 bases at J; junction bases unmatched: 5. CDR3: CASSLGQGLETQYF. The CDR3, as DNA: TGCGCCAGCAGCCTGGGACAGGGGCTGGAGACCCAGTACTTC.

This clone was recorded only once. This chain joins TRBV2 and TRBJ2-1, with 7 positions matching TRBD2. CDR3 length equals 17 residues. With V trimmed by 5 bases and J by 3 bases, 13 bases remained unmatched. Germline CDR1 SNHLY, CDR2 FYNNEI. The CDR3 sequence: CASSRLTSSGFYNEQFF. The CDR3, as DNA: TGTGCCAGCAGTCGGCTAACCTCTAGCGGATTCTACAATGAGCAGTTCTTC.

This sequence joins TRBV27 and TRBJ2-7, with D possibly being TRBD1 (6 bases). V lost 2 bases and J lost 4, with 15 bases in between. Germline-derived CDR1 and CDR2 are MNHEY and SMNVEV (reference sequence). This CDR3 has 15 amino acids. The CDR3 loop reads CASSLGVGGPYEQYF. The CDR3 DNA reads as TGTGCCAGCAGTTTAGGTGTAGGGGGACCTTACGAGCAGTACTTC.

The V and J genes are TRBV6-1 and TRBJ1-2; D unclear. Germline assignment: CDR1 MNHNS and CDR2 SASEGT. The CDR3 runs 17 residues. Trimming removed 2 bases from V and 5 bases from J, with 21 bases in between. The CDR3 spells CASSESVSRHPLYGYTF. The CDR3 DNA reads as TGTGCCAGCAGTGAATCTGTGAGCCGCCACCCGTTATATGGCTACACCTTC.

The chain recombines TRBV3-1 (or the pseudogene TRBV3-2) with TRBJ1-1; the match to TRBD1 covers 9 bases. This CDR3 has 15 amino acids. Germline loops: CDR1 LGHDT, CDR2 YNNKEL (reference sequence). V trimming: 2 bases; J trimming: 4 bases; junction bases outside the gene matches: 5. This chain's CDR3 is CASSQTVTGGTEAFF. CDR3 coding DNA: TGTGCCAGCAGCCAAACCGTGACAGGGGGCACTGAAGCTTTCTTT.